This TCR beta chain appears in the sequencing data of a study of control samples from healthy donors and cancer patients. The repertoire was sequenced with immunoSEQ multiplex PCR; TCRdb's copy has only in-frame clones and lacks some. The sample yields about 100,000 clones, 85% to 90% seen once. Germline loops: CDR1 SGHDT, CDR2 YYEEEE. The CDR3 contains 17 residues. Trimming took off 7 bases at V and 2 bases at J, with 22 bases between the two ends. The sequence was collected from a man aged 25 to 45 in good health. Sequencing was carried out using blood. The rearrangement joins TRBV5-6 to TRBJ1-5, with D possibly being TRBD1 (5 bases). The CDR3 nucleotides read TGTGCCAGCGAGAGGGGACCGCCGACCTTGGGCAATCAGCCCCAGCATTTT. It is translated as CASERGPPTLGNQPQHF. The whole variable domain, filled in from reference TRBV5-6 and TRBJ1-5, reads DAGVTQSPTHLIKTRGQQVTLRCSPKSGHDTVSWYQQALGQGPQFIFQYYEEEERQRGNFPDRFSGHQFPNYSSELNVNALLLGDSALYLCASERGPPTLGNQPQHFGDGTRLSIL.